What follows are 10 T cell receptor beta chains derived from one specimen sequenced in a study of vaccination and CD4 T cells after COVID-19. This sample's treatment: approximately 9-day PBMC culture with coronavirus spike peptide pools or control peptides (ViraFEST assay). Sequenced with the Oncomine TCR Beta short-read assay was DNA taken from cultured CD4+ T cells. TCRdb reanalysed the PCR reads using MiXCR and keeps one entry per CDR3 protein. The sample gives 8,000 to 8,500 distinct CDR3 sequences, 45% to 50% of which show up once; 15% to 25% is in the top ten. No antigen has been assigned to these receptors. The sequenced sample was CD4+ T cells from blood, cultured in vitro. These TCRs come from a human donor who had recovered from COVID-19.

The chain joins TRBV6-1 to TRBJ2-7, with TRBD2 matching 13 bases. The CDR3 runs 11 residues. CDR1 and CDR2 from the germline V gene are MNHNS and SASEGT. The V gene end was trimmed by 8 bases and the J gene end by 13 bases; junction bases not matched to a gene: 5. The CDR3 loop reads CASGTSGIVYF. As DNA, the CDR3 is TGTGCCAGCGGGACTAGCGGGATCGTTTACTTC.

The CDR3 nucleotides are TGTGCCAGCAGCCCTGAGGGCTCATCTCGGTATGGCTACACCTTC. It translates to CASSPEGSSRYGYTF. The chain couples TRBV5-3 to TRBJ1-2, with D unresolved. TRBV5-3 is an open reading frame, and its role is uncertain. The CDR3 extends over 15 amino acids. Trimming took off 8 bases at V and 5 bases at J, with 22 bases between the two ends.

The genes are TRBV18 and TRBJ2-3, with a possible D match to TRBD1 (5 bases). Trimming pared 6 bases from V and 1 base from J, leaving 11 bases between. Per germline, CDR1 KGHSH and CDR2 LQKENI. CDR3 size: 14 residues. CDR3: CASSPTEGTDTQYF. DNA for the CDR3: TGTGCCAGCTCTCCGACAGAGGGCACAGATACGCAGTATTTT.

The V call is TRBV11-3, the J call TRBJ2-1, with TRBD2 as a possible D gene (6 bases). There are 14 residues in the CDR3. The germline gives CDR1 SGHNT, CDR2 YENEEA. Trimming shortened V by 0 bases and J by 6 bases, and 9 bases separated the two germline ends. DNA for the CDR3: TGTGCCAGCAGCTTAGAGGAACTAGCCAATGAGCAGTTCTTC. It codes for CASSLEELANEQFF.

This clonotype counts as large (0.1 to 1%). CDR3 sequence reads: CASSYSFGDTEAFF. DNA for the CDR3: TGTGCCAGCAGTTACTCCTTCGGGGACACTGAAGCTTTCTTT. This chain joins TRBV6-2 or TRBV6-3 and TRBJ1-1; D gene ambiguous. This CDR3 comprises 14 residues. Germline V CDR1 and CDR2: MNHEY, SVGEGT. V was shortened by 0 bases and J by 3 bases, with 8 bases between the two germline ends.

The chain is built from TRBV11-3 and TRBJ2-7; 9 bases are a match to TRBD1. This CDR3 is built from 15 residues. The V gene's germline CDR1 is SGHNT and CDR2 YENEEA. V was clipped by 3 bases and J by 4 bases; unmatched bases: 7. CDR3 sequence reads: CASSFGTGTGYEQYF. The CDR3 region has the DNA TGTGCCAGCAGCTTCGGGACAGGGACGGGGTACGAGCAGTACTTC.

V gene TRBV12-3 or TRBV12-4 combines with J gene TRBJ1-6; D remains unclear. This CDR3 comprises 16 residues. Trimming stripped 2 bases from V and 4 bases from J, with 12 bases between. The CDR3 spells CASSLYGRSYNSPLHF. In DNA, the CDR3 is TGTGCCAGCAGTTTATACGGCAGAAGTTATAATTCACCCCTCCACTTT.

This clonotype appeared once. This chain uses TRBV24-1 with TRBJ2-6; 11 bases agree with TRBD1. Germline values: CDR1 KGHDR, CDR2 SFDVKD. The CDR3 length is 19 residues. The V gene end was trimmed by 4 bases and the J gene end by 1 base; junction bases not matched to a gene: 8. DNA for the CDR3: TGTGCCACCAGTGACCCTCGGACAGGGGGCGTTTCTGGGGCCAACGTCCTGACTTTC. Protein: CATSDPRTGGVSGANVLTF.

This clonotype was counted between two and nine times. The chain uses TRBV19 and TRBJ1-1, with D perhaps TRBD1 (6 bases). Looked up from germline, CDR1 is LNHDA and CDR2 is SQIVND (reference sequence). The CDR3 totals 14 residues. The germline V and J ends were trimmed by 8 bases and 6 bases, with 19 bases remaining between them. CDR3 sequence reads: CASGGGGGRAEAFF. DNA for the CDR3: TGTGCCAGTGGTGGGGGCGGGGGAAGGGCTGAAGCTTTCTTT.

This clonotype showed up just a few times. The chain uses TRBV7-2 and TRBJ1-1; D gene uncertain. The CDR3 has 14 amino acids. Germline lookup yields CDR1 SGHTA and CDR2 FQGNSA. Deletions cut 2 bases from V and 1 base from J, with 8 bases between. This CDR3 reads CASSLIAGNTEAFF. CDR3 sequence (DNA): TGTGCCAGCAGCTTAATCGCGGGGAACACTGAAGCTTTCTTT.